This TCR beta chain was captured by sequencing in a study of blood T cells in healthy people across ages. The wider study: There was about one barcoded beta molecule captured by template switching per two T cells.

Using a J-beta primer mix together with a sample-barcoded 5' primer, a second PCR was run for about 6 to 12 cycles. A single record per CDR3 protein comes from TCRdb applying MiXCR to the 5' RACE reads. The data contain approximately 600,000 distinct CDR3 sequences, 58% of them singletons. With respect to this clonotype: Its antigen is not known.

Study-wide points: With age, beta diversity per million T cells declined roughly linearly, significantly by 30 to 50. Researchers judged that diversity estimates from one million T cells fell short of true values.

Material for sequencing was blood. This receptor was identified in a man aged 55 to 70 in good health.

CDR3 residues: CSANPPGLAGFWETQYF. CDR3 sequence (DNA): TGCAGTGCCAATCCTCCGGGACTAGCGGGGTTTTGGGAGACCCAGTACTTC. V gene TRBV20-1 combines with J gene TRBJ2-5; 13 bases are shared with TRBD2. After removal of 6 bases from V and 5 bases from J, the junction contained 15 bases not matched to a gene. Germline loops: CDR1 DFQATT, CDR2 SNEGSKA (reference sequence). This CDR3 is 17 amino acids long.